Below are 17 T cell receptor beta chains sequenced from a single sample in a study of cytomegalovirus exposure and HLA in healthy donors. PCR primers comprised 60 Vbeta and 13 Jbeta primers. Data came from immunoSEQ multiplex PCR; TCRdb stores just in-frame clones and leaves some out. The sample shows 150,000 or so clones, approximately 70% of them seen only once. Sample: PBMCs. Receptor source: an older woman in good health and CMV-seropositive.

This clone has a handful of counts. The chain employs TRBV6-5 and TRBJ2-7, with 9 bases lining up with TRBD2. The CDR3 loop spans 16 amino acids. Germline V gene lookup returns CDR1 MNHEY and CDR2 SVGAGI. J was trimmed by 2 bases and V by 2 bases; bases with no gene match: 7. CDR3 coding DNA: TGTGCCAGCAGTTACCGACTAGCGGAACCTCCCTACGAGCAGTACTTC. It is translated as CASSYRLAEPPYEQYF.

This clone was recorded a few times. This chain links TRBV2 with TRBJ2-1; D may be TRBD1 (7 bases). The V gene lost 8 bases and the J gene lost 7 bases, with 15 bases spanning the gap. Germline V gives CDR1 SNHLY, CDR2 FYNNEI. CDR3 length: 13 amino acids. CDR3 DNA: TGTGCCAGCGGATCACAGGGGAGGAATGAGCAGTTCTTC. Translation gives CASGSQGRNEQFF.

There are a few counts of this clone. The V gene is TRBV6-1, the J gene TRBJ2-5; TRBD1 matches 7 bases. J lost 2 bases, V lost 6 bases, and 6 bases had no gene match. Germline CDR1 MNHNS, CDR2 SASEGT. The length of the CDR3 is 14 residues. The CDR3 nucleotides are TGTGCCAGCAGCTGGGGGACAGCACAAGAGACCCAGTACTTC. Translating gives CASSWGTAQETQYF.

V usage is TRBV2 and J usage is TRBJ2-1, with a tentative D call TRBD2 (7 bases). CDR3 size: 15 residues. CDR1 SNHLY and CDR2 FYNNEI come from the germline V gene. With 2 bases removed from V and 5 bases from J, the gap between germline ends came to 13 bases. The CDR3 region has the DNA TGTGCCAGCAGTGAATCGGGGGGCTTAAACAATGAGCAGTTCTTC. Translation gives CASSESGGLNNEQFF.

The rearrangement links TRBV11-1 to TRBJ1-2; no firm D call. The V gene's germline CDR1 is SGHAT and CDR2 FQDESV (reference sequence). The CDR3 contains 14 residues. The V end lost 5 bases, the J end lost 1 base, and 11 bases lay between the germline ends. The CDR3 nucleotides read TGTGCCAGCAGCGAAAGTGCCGGTAACTATGGCTACACCTTC. As protein: CASSESAGNYGYTF.

In this sample, this clone turned up once. V is TRBV19 and J is TRBJ1-2; a possible D gene is TRBD1 (5 bases). V lost 6 bases, J lost 4 bases, and 12 bases lay in between. There are 13 residues in the CDR3. In germline, CDR1 is LNHDA, CDR2 SQIVND (reference sequence). The CDR3 nucleotides read TGTGCCAGTAGGACCACGGGGGGCTATGGCTACACCTTC. This codes for CASRTTGGYGYTF.

CDR3: CASAGLAGSAYNEQFF. CDR3 sequence (DNA): TGTGCCAGCGCGGGACTAGCGGGAAGTGCCTACAATGAGCAGTTCTTC. The rearrangement links TRBV5-6 to TRBJ2-1, with 13 bases matching TRBD2. This CDR3 spans 16 amino acids. V gave up 7 bases and J gave up 2 bases; unmatched junction bases: 6. CDR1 is SGHDT and CDR2 is YYEEEE in the germline V gene.

The rearrangement joins TRBV6-1 to TRBJ1-4; D may be TRBD1 (5 bases). V gave up 3 bases and J gave up 8 bases, with 10 bases separating them. The CDR3 contains 13 residues. Germline V lookup: CDR1 MNHNS, CDR2 SASEGT. The CDR3 region has the DNA TGTGCCAGCAGTGACAGGGAAAGCGAAAAACTGTTTTTT. Its protein product is CASSDRESEKLFF.

The gene calls are TRBV2 and TRBJ2-5; 9 nucleotides match TRBD2. Germline V gene data show CDR1 as SNHLY and CDR2 as FYNNEI. The CDR3 is 18 amino acids. Losses at the gene ends were 2 bases for V and 2 bases for J; bases not matched to a gene: 12. The CDR3 loop is CASSEPRGGLGQQETQYF. In DNA, the CDR3 is TGTGCCAGCAGTGAACCGCGGGGGGGACTAGGACAACAAGAGACCCAGTACTTC.

This clone was seen a handful of times. The chain employs TRBV27 and TRBJ2-2; D remains ambiguous. The length of the CDR3 is 14 residues. Germline values: CDR1 MNHEY, CDR2 SMNVEV (reference sequence). V shed 3 bases and J shed 1 base, with 6 bases lying between them. The CDR3 bases are TGTGCCAGCAGTTTCGAGGTGAACACCGGGGAGCTGTTTTTT. This gives the protein CASSFEVNTGELFF.

The chain is built from TRBV28 and TRBJ1-1; D is undetermined. This CDR3 has 13 residues. With 3 bases removed from V and 8 bases from J, the gap between germline ends came to 13 bases. Per germline, CDR1 MDHEN and CDR2 SYDVKM. The CDR3 here is CASSLGRLAEAFF. The CDR3 DNA reads as TGTGCCAGCAGTTTGGGCAGGCTGGCGGAAGCTTTCTTT.

V is TRBV5-1 and J is TRBJ2-1, with 12 bases matching TRBD2. The CDR3 totals 17 residues. Germline V gene data show CDR1 as SGHRS and CDR2 as YFSETQ. After removal of 4 bases from V and 2 bases from J, the junction contained 7 bases not matched to a gene. Here the CDR3 DNA reads TGCGCCAGCAGCCCGGGACTAGCGGGCCTTACCTACAATGAGCAGTTCTTC. Translation: CASSPGLAGLTYNEQFF.

J is TRBJ2-1 and V is TRBV5-1, with D possibly being TRBD2 (6 bases). From germline, CDR1 is SGHRS and CDR2 YFSETQ. Deletions cut 6 bases from V and 9 bases from J, with 16 bases between. The CDR3 is made up of 13 amino acids. Here the CDR3 reads CASKPSEEGEQFF. The CDR3 DNA is TGCGCCAGCAAGCCTAGCGAGGAGGGTGAGCAGTTCTTC.

The J gene is TRBJ2-7, the V gene TRBV5-1; D is possibly TRBD1 (6 bases). The V end was cut by 2 bases, the J end by 0 bases, with 15 bases between. The CDR3 runs to 16 residues. CDR1 and CDR2 (germline): SGHRS, YFSETQ. The CDR3: CASSFPQGRASYEQYF. The CDR3 nucleotides are TGCGCCAGCAGCTTTCCCCAGGGGCGAGCCTCCTACGAGCAGTACTTC.

This clone turned up a few times. This chain connects TRBV4-2 to TRBJ2-1; no firm D call. This CDR3 is built from 14 residues. Trimming shortened V by 7 bases and J by 6 bases, and 16 bases separated the two germline ends. Germline CDR1 and CDR2: LGHNA and YNFKEQ. The CDR3 DNA follows: TGTGCCAGCACTACTTGGCTAGGCCCCAATGAGCAGTTCTTC. It yields the protein CASTTWLGPNEQFF.

This sequence joins TRBV10-3 and TRBJ1-3; D gene unclear. CDR3 length: 13 residues. V lost 2 bases and J lost 2, with 4 bases in between. Germline assignment: CDR1 ENHRY and CDR2 SYGVKD. The CDR3 loop reads CAISELPGNTIYF. The CDR3 nucleotides read TGTGCCATCAGTGAGCTACCTGGAAACACCATATATTTT.

The CDR3 DNA reads TGTGCCAGCAGCTTGGGACAGCTTTTAAACTATGGCTACACCTTC. Translated, it gives CASSLGQLLNYGYTF. The V and J genes are TRBV5-6 and TRBJ1-2, with a tentative D call TRBD1 (5 bases). The CDR3 length is 15 residues. Germline CDR1 reads SGHDT; CDR2 reads YYEEEE. The ends were cut back, 0 bases at V and 2 bases at J, with 11 bases in the middle.